A selection of T cell receptor beta chains follows, all from one sample in a study of response to subunit inactivated influenza vaccine. TCRdb re-called the RT-PCR reads through MiXCR, storing one row per CDR3 protein. The sample carries more than 700,000 distinct CDR3 sequences, 21% recorded once. This specimen was PBMCs from blood, taken more than 4 days after vaccination. These receptors all stem from a man over 45 who received an inactivated influenza vaccine. Each CDR3 is given with its conserved first and last residue. D genes are given only for firm matches. The size of a clone is reported for some rows only, either as once, few or many, or as a class for expanded clones.

D: .
size: many
V: TRBV7-6
J: TRBJ1-1
DNA: TGTGCCAGCAGCCGCGGATGGGCGGGGACTGAAGCTTTCTTT
CDR3: CASSRGWAGTEAFF

D: TRBD1
size: many
V: TRBV12-3/TRBV12-4
J: TRBJ2-7
DNA: TGTGCCAGCAGTCGGGGACAGGTCGGGTACGAGCAGTACTTC
CDR3: CASSRGQVGYEQYF

D: TRBD2
size: few
V: TRBV10-3
J: TRBJ2-5
DNA: TGTGCCATCAGTGCCCGCGGGGGGTCGGTAGAGACCCAGTACTTC
CDR3: CAISARGGSVETQYF

D: .
size: .
V: TRBV6-1
J: TRBJ2-7
DNA: TGTGCCAGCAGTGAATCGGGGCGCGAGCAGTACTTC
CDR3: CASSESGREQYF

D: .
size: .
V: TRBV24-1
J: TRBJ2-1
DNA: TGTGCCACCAGTGCCGTATCCGGGACTCGGATTAGCTCCTACAATGAGCAGTTCTTC
CDR3: CATSAVSGTRISSYNEQFF

D: TRBD2
size: .
V: TRBV5-1
J: TRBJ2-1
DNA: TGCGCCAGCAGCTTGGGCACTAGCGGGGACTCTGAGCAGTTCTTC
CDR3: CASSLGTSGDSEQFF

D: TRBD2
size: many
V: TRBV12-3/TRBV12-4
J: TRBJ2-1
DNA: TGTGCCAGCAGTTTAGGGGGACTAGCCAATGAGCAGTTCTTC
CDR3: CASSLGGLANEQFF

D: .
size: many
V: TRBV24-1
J: TRBJ2-1
DNA: TGTGCCACCAGTGATCCAAGGGTTAGACCGAATGAGCAGTTCTTC
CDR3: CATSDPRVRPNEQFF

D: TRBD1
size: many
V: TRBV12-3/TRBV12-4
J: TRBJ2-2
DNA: TGTGCCAGCAGTCCTGGGACAGGTATTGACGTCGGGGAGCTGTTTTTT
CDR3: CASSPGTGIDVGELFF

D: .
size: .
V: TRBV5-6
J: TRBJ1-2
DNA: TGTGCCAGCAGCTTGGTACGGGGCGAGGGTGGCTACACCTTC
CDR3: CASSLVRGEGGYTF

D: TRBD1
size: many
V: TRBV6-5
J: TRBJ1-4
DNA: TGTGCCAGCAGTTACTCACCTCCGACAGGGGCAGGTGAAAAACTGTTTTTT
CDR3: CASSYSPPTGAGEKLFF

D: .
size: few
V: TRBV20-1
J: TRBJ2-7
DNA: TGCAGTGCTATACAGGGCCCAACTTACGAGCAGTACTTC
CDR3: CSAIQGPTYEQYF

D: .
size: few
V: TRBV19
J: TRBJ2-1
DNA: TGTGCCAGTAGTATGGGGTTTGGGGTAAACAATGAGCAGTTCTTC
CDR3: CASSMGFGVNNEQFF

D: TRBD1
size: few
V: TRBV10-2
J: TRBJ2-1
DNA: TGCGCCAGCGGCAGACAGGGGGTGGGTGAGCAGTTCTTC
CDR3: CASGRQGVGEQFF

D: .
size: few
V: TRBV7-9
J: TRBJ2-5
DNA: TGTGCCAGCAGCCACGAGTCCATTCAAGAGACCCAGTACTTC
CDR3: CASSHESIQETQYF

D: TRBD2
size: .
V: TRBV7-2
J: TRBJ2-3
DNA: TGTGCCAGCAGCTTAGTAGCGGGAGGGCCTCGGGATACGCAGTATTTT
CDR3: CASSLVAGGPRDTQYF

D: TRBD2
size: .
V: TRBV28
J: TRBJ2-5
DNA: TGTGCCAGCAGCAGCGCGGGGGGAGAGACCCAGTACTTC
CDR3: CASSSAGGETQYF

D: TRBD1
size: few
V: TRBV4-1
J: TRBJ1-6
DNA: TGCGCCAGCAGCCAAAGGACAGGGAGGAGCTCCTATAATTCACCCCTCCACTTT
CDR3: CASSQRTGRSSYNSPLHF

D: .
size: .
V: TRBV20-1
J: TRBJ2-7
DNA: TGCAGTGCTAGAAATGGGGGGCCGGACGAGCAGTACTTC
CDR3: CSARNGGPDEQYF

D: .
size: .
V: TRBV11-1
J: TRBJ2-5
DNA: TGTGCCAGCAGCTCATGGACAGACCAAGAGACCCAGTACTTC
CDR3: CASSSWTDQETQYF

D: TRBD2
size: .
V: TRBV6-2/TRBV6-3
J: TRBJ2-7
DNA: TGTGCCAGCAGTTACGCCCCAGGGAGGGCTCGCGAGCAGTACTTC
CDR3: CASSYAPGRAREQYF

D: TRBD1
size: few
V: TRBV7-3
J: TRBJ2-1
DNA: TGTGCCAGCAGCCTCCAGGCCGTGGGGACAGGGGTTCGCAATGAGCAGTTCTTC
CDR3: CASSLQAVGTGVRNEQFF

D: .
size: many
V: TRBV7-8
J: TRBJ2-7
DNA: TGTGCCAGCAGCCAAGGTGTAGCTCAGGGAAATACCTACGAGCAGTACTTC
CDR3: CASSQGVAQGNTYEQYF

D: .
size: .
V: TRBV5-1
J: TRBJ1-1
DNA: TGCGCCAGCAGTACGGGGAACCATGAAGCTTTCTTT
CDR3: CASSTGNHEAFF

D: .
size: .
V: TRBV5-1
J: TRBJ1-5
DNA: TGCGCCAGCAGCCCTGGACATAACAATCAGCCCCAGCATTTT
CDR3: CASSPGHNNQPQHF

D: TRBD2
size: .
V: TRBV7-3
J: TRBJ2-5
DNA: TGTGCCAGCAGCCCTAGCGGGAGCTCACAAGAGACCCAGTACTTC
CDR3: CASSPSGSSQETQYF

D: .
size: few
V: TRBV4-3
J: TRBJ2-3
DNA: TGCGCCAGCAGCCAAGATCGGATATCAACAGATACGCAGTATTTT
CDR3: CASSQDRISTDTQYF

D: .
size: .
V: TRBV9
J: TRBJ1-3
DNA: TGTGCCAGCAGCCCCCGTTACGGCGAGGACACCATATATTTT
CDR3: CASSPRYGEDTIYF

D: TRBD1
size: few
V: TRBV29-1
J: TRBJ2-5
DNA: TGCAGCACAAAACAGGGGAACCAAGAGACCCAGTACTTC
CDR3: CSTKQGNQETQYF

D: .
size: few
V: TRBV10-3
J: TRBJ2-7
DNA: TGTGCCATCAGTGCGGGAGCCTACGAGCAGTACTTC
CDR3: CAISAGAYEQYF

D: .
size: .
V: TRBV15
J: TRBJ2-5
DNA: TGTGCCACCAGCGCTCTCGCGGGCCAAGAGACCCAGTACTTC
CDR3: CATSALAGQETQYF

D: TRBD2
size: few
V: TRBV9
J: TRBJ2-1
DNA: TGTGCCAGCAGCGGGACTAGCGGGAGGGTGGATGAGCAGTTCTTC
CDR3: CASSGTSGRVDEQFF

D: TRBD1
size: .
V: TRBV20-1
J: TRBJ1-1
DNA: TGCAGTGCACCGGGACAGGGGGAAACTGAAGCTTTCTTT
CDR3: CSAPGQGETEAFF

D: TRBD2
size: few
V: TRBV10-2
J: TRBJ2-5
DNA: TGCGCCAGCCGAATGACTAGCGGGGGGTCCCGGGAGACCCAGTACTTC
CDR3: CASRMTSGGSRETQYF

D: .
size: few
V: TRBV10-1
J: TRBJ2-7
DNA: TGCGCCAGCAGTGAGTCCGGGACCCATTACGAGCAGTACTTC
CDR3: CASSESGTHYEQYF

D: .
size: few
V: TRBV10-3
J: TRBJ1-3
DNA: TGTGCCATCATAGGCTCTGGAAACACCATATATTTT
CDR3: CAIIGSGNTIYF

D: TRBD2
size: .
V: TRBV25-1
J: TRBJ2-7
DNA: TGTGCCAGCAGTGAAGGGGCTAGCGGGGGCTCTAAGCAGTACTTC
CDR3: CASSEGASGGSKQYF